The 10 T cell receptor beta chains reported below all come from one sample, sequenced in a study of T cells after yellow fever vaccination. TCRdb used MiXCR to reprocess the 5' RACE reads, holding one entry per CDR3 protein. The sample carries approximately 110,000 distinct CDR3 sequences, more than 6.5% recorded once. The source was CD4+ T cells sorted from PBMCs, collected 10 to 11 days after the first yellow fever vaccination. The source of these receptors is a man younger than 30 who received the YFV17D yellow fever vaccine.

The V gene is TRBV30, the J gene TRBJ1-1; D is perhaps TRBD1 (6 bases). Deletions cut 5 bases from V and 5 bases from J, with 12 bases between. This CDR3 is built from 12 residues. The germline CDR1 and CDR2 sequences are GTSNPN and SVGIG (reference sequence). The CDR3 nucleotides are TGTGCCTGGCTAGGGGGAACAACTGAAGCTTTCTTT. Translating it yields CAWLGGTTEAFF.

This clonotype was picked up many times. This chain connects TRBV21-1 to TRBJ1-5. TRBV21-1 is listed as a pseudogene. This CDR3 spans 16 amino acids. CDR3 region: CASMLGREYSNQPQHF. In DNA form, the CDR3 reads TGTGCCAGCATGCTGGGCCGAGAGTATAGCAATCAGCCCCAGCATTTT.

This clonotype was seen repeatedly, ten times or more. V usage is TRBV4-3 and J usage is TRBJ2-2; maybe TRBD1 (6 bases). Trimming took off 0 bases at V and 7 bases at J, with 12 bases between the two ends. In germline, CDR1 is LGHNA, CDR2 YSLEER. The CDR3 spans 15 residues. The CDR3 region is CASSQESRGGGELFF. CDR3 bases: TGCGCCAGCAGCCAAGAGTCCAGGGGCGGCGGGGAGCTGTTTTTT.

In its sample, this clonotype was seen many times. This chain uses TRBV19 with TRBJ2-5; 8 nucleotides match TRBD2. The CDR3 is made up of 14 amino acids. Germline loops: CDR1 LNHDA, CDR2 SQIVND (reference sequence). Trimming took 6 bases from V and 1 from J; bases not matched to a gene: 4. CDR3 bases: TGTGCCAGTAGACCGGGGGGGGGCCAAGAGACCCAGTACTTC. Translating it yields CASRPGGGQETQYF.

For this clonotype: Germline and junction disagree at one end, which may indicate a read error. The V call is TRBV29-1, the J call TRBJ2-3, with D perhaps matching TRBD1 or TRBD2 (6 bases each). The length of the CDR3 is 16 residues. Germline V gene lookup returns CDR1 SQVTM and CDR2 ANQGSEA. The DNA of the CDR3 is TGTAGCGTTGAAGATAAGTCGGGGGCTGAGACAGTTACGCAGTATTTT. This translates into CSVEDKSGAETVTQYF.

Ten or more counts support this clonotype. The V gene is TRBV10-3, the J gene TRBJ1-3; D is ambiguous. Germline CDR1 is ENHRY and CDR2 is SYGVKD. This CDR3 region has 16 residues. Deletions cut 0 bases from V and 0 bases from J, with 9 bases between. The CDR3, as DNA: TGTGCCATCAGTGAGTCGAACGGACGCTCTGGAAACACCATATATTTT. It translates to CAISESNGRSGNTIYF.

This sequence joins TRBV13 and TRBJ1-2, with D uncertain. With 4 bases removed from V and 1 base from J, the gap between germline ends came to 4 bases. Looked up from germline, CDR1 is PRHDT and CDR2 is FYEKMQ (reference sequence). The CDR3 is 12 residues long. CDR3 protein: CASSSINYGYTF. The CDR3 DNA is TGTGCCAGCAGCTCCATTAACTATGGCTACACCTTC.

About this clonotype: A much larger clone is a single base away; this may be a read error. The gene calls are TRBV29-1 and TRBJ2-5, with D possibly matching TRBD2 (5 bases). The CDR3 consists of 12 residues. CDR1 is SQVTM, CDR2 ANQGSEA, per germline. The ends were cut back, 1 base at V and 8 bases at J, with 11 bases in the middle. CDR3 DNA sequence: TGCAGCGTTGAAGGCGTCGGGGATACCCAGTACTTC. Translation: CSVEGVGDTQYF.

This clonotype was picked up many times. The chain joins TRBV7-2 to TRBJ2-1; no definite D call. This CDR3 comprises 15 residues. Germline V gives CDR1 SGHTA, CDR2 FQGNSA. The ends were cut back, 2 bases at V and 0 bases at J, with 8 bases in the middle. The CDR3 DNA follows: TGTGCCAGCAGCTTACCACAGTCCTCCTACAATGAGCAGTTCTTC. Translation gives CASSLPQSSYNEQFF.

V usage is TRBV12-3 or TRBV12-4 and J usage is TRBJ2-7; D is undetermined. V lost 3 bases, J lost 3 bases, and 9 bases lay in between. The CDR3 covers 13 residues. The chain's CDR3 is CASSLNRFYEQYF. DNA for the CDR3: TGTGCCAGCAGTTTGAACAGATTCTACGAGCAGTACTTC.